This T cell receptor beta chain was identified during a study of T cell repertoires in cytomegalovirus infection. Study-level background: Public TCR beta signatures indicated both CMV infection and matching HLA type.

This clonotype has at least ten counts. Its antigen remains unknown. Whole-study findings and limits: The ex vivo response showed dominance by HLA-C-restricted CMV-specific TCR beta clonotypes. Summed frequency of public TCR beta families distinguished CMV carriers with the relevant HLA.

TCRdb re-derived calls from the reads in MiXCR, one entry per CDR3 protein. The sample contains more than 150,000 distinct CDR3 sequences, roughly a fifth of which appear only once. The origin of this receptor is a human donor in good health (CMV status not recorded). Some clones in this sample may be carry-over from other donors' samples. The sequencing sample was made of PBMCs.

The CDR3 DNA sequence: TGCAGCGTTGACTTTAGCACAGATACGCAGTATTTT. It codes for CSVDFSTDTQYF. The rearrangement links TRBV29-1 to TRBJ2-3; D call uncertain. V was shortened by 3 bases and J by 0 bases, with 4 bases between the two germline ends. The length of the CDR3 is 12 residues. CDR1 and CDR2 from the germline V gene are SQVTM and ANQGSEA.